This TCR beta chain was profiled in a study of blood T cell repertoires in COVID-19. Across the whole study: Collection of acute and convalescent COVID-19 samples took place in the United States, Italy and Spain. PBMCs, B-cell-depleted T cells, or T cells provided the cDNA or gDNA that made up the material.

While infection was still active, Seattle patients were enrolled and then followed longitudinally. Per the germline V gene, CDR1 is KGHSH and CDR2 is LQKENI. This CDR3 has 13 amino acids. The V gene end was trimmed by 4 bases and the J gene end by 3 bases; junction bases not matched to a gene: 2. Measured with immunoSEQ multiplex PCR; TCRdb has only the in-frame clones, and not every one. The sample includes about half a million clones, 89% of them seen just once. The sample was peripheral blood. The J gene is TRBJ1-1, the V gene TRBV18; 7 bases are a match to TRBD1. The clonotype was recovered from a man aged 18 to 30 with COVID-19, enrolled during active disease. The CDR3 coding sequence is TGTGCCAGCTCACACGGGACAGACACTGAAGCTTTCTTT. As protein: CASSHGTDTEAFF.